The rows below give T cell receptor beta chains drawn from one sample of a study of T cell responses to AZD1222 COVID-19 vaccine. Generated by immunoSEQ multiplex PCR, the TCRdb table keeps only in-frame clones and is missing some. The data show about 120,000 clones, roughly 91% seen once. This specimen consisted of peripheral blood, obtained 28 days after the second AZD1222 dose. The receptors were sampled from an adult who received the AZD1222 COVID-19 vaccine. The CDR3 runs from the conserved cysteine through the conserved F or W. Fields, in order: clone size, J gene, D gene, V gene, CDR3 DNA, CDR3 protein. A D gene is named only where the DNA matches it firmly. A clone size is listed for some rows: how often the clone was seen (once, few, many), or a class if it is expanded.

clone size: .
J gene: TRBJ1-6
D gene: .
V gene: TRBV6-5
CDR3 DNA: TGTGCCAGCGGACGGGAGAAGGCGGGGGATTCACCCCTCCACTTT
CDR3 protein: CASGREKAGDSPLHF

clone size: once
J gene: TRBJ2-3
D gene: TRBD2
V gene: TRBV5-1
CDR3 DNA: TGCGCCAGCAGCTTGGGCGGGGGGGCCCAAGATACGCAGTATTTT
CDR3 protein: CASSLGGGAQDTQYF

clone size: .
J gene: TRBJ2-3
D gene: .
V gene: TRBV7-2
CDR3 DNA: TGTGCCAGCAGCCGGACAAGCACAGATACGCAGTATTTT
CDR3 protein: CASSRTSTDTQYF

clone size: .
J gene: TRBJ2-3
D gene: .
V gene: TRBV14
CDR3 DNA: TGTGCCAGCAGCCAAGGGACGGGACTTAATCTGGATACGCAGTATTTT
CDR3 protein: CASSQGTGLNLDTQYF

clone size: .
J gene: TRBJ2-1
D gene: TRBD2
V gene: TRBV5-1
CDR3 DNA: TGCGCCAGCAGCCGACTAGCCCGGGGGGATGGGAATGAGCAGTTCTTC
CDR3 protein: CASSRLARGDGNEQFF

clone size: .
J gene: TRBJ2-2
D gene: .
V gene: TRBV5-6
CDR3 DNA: TGTGCCAGCAGCTTCCAGAACACCGGGGAGCTGTTTTTT
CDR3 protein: CASSFQNTGELFF

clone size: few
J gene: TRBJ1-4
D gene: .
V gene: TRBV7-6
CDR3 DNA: TGTGCCAGCAGCTTAGCGGGGACTACAACTAATGAAAAACTGTTTTTT
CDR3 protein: CASSLAGTTTNEKLFF

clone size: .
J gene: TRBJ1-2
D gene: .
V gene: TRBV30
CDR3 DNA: TGTGCCTGGAGTATACCCGGGACAAGGATCTATGGCTACACCTTC
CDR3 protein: CAWSIPGTRIYGYTF

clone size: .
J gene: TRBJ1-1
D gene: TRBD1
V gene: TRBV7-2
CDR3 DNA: TGTGCCAGCAGCAGGGACAGGGCATCGGGTGCTTTCTTT
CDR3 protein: CASSRDRASGAFF

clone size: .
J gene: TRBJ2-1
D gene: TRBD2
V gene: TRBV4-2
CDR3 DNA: TGTGCCAGCAGCCAAGATAGGGGAGGGGACGGGACTAGAGGGTATGAGCAGTTCTTC
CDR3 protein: CASSQDRGGDGTRGYEQFF

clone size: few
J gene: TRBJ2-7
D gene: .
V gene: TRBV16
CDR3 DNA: TGTGCCAGCAGCCCCCTAGGTCCAGGGGCTGGGGAGCAGTACTTC
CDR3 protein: CASSPLGPGAGEQYF

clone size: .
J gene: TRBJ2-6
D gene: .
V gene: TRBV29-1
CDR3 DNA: TGCAGCGTTGAAACGGGGGTGTCTGGGGCCAACGTCCTGACTTTC
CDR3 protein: CSVETGVSGANVLTF

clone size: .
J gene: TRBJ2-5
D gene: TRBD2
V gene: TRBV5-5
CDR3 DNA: TGTGCCAGCAGCCAGTGGCGGGGGGAGACCCAGCACTTC
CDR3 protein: CASSQWRGETQHF

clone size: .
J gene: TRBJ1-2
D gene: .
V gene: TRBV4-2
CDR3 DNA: TGTGCCAGCAGCCAAGATCTAGGGAACTATGGCTACACCTTC
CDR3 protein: CASSQDLGNYGYTF

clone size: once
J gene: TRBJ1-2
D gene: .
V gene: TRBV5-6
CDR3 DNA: TGTGCCAGCAGCTTACAGGAGGGCTATGGCTACACCTTC
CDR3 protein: CASSLQEGYGYTF

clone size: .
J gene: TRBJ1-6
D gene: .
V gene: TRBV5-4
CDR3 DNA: TGTGCCAGCAGCTTGCCGAACTATAATTCACCCCTCCACTTT
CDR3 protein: CASSLPNYNSPLHF

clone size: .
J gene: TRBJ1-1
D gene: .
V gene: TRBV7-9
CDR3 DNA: TGTGCCAGCAGCCGCGAGGTGGTCGGGACTGAAGCTTTCTTT
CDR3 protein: CASSREVVGTEAFF

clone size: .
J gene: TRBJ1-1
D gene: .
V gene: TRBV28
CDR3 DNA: TGTGCCATCTCCCTCGGGAGGCAGATGAACACTGAAGCTTTCTTT
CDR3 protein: CAISLGRQMNTEAFF

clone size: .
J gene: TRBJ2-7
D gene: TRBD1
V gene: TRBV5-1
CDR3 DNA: TGCGCCAGCAGCTTATCTGGACAGGGTACCCCCTACGAGCAGTACTTC
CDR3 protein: CASSLSGQGTPYEQYF

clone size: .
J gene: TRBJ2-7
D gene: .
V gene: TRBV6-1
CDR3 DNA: TGTGCCAGCAGTGAGTGGCAGACCTACGAGCAGTACTTC
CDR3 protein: CASSEWQTYEQYF

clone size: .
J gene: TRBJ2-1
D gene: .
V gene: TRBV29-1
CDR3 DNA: TGCAGCGGGGGACTCAACTACAATGAGCAGTTCTTC
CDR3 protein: CSGGLNYNEQFF

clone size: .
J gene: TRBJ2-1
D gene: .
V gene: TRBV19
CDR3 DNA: TGTGCCAGTAGTATGGGGCGGGGATTGTACAATGAGCAGTTCTTC
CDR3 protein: CASSMGRGLYNEQFF

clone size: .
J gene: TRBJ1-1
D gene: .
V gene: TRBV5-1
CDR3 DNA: TGCGCCAGCACCTCCGGGTGGGGGGTGAACACTGAAGCTTTCTTT
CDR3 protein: CASTSGWGVNTEAFF

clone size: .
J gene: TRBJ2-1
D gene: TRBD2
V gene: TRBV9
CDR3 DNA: TGTGCCAGCAGCGTTGGGACTAGCGGGAGATTTGAGAATGAGCAGTTCTTC
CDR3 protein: CASSVGTSGRFENEQFF

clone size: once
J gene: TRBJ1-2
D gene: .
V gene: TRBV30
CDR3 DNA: TGTGCCTGGAGTGCCAGCCCGGTCTATGGCTACACCTTC
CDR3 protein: CAWSASPVYGYTF

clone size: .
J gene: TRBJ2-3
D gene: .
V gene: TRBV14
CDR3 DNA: TGTGCCAGCAGCCAAGAGGGGATGTCAGCTTACACAGATACGCAGTATTTT
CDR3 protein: CASSQEGMSAYTDTQYF

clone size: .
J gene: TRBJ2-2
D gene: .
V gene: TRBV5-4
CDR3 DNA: TGTGCCAGCAGCTTACCGGGGAAGGGTTCAAACACCGGGGAGCTGTTTTTT
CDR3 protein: CASSLPGKGSNTGELFF

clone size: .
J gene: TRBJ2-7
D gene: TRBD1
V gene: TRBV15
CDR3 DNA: TGTGCCACCAGCAGAGCCGGGCCGGGACAGGGGCTACGAGGGCAGTACTTC
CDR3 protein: CATSRAGPGQGLRGQYF

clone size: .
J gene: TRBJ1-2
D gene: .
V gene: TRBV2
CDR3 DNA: TGTGCCAGCGTTGGGGGAACAGGGCGTCTCTATGGCTACACCTTC
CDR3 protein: CASVGGTGRLYGYTF

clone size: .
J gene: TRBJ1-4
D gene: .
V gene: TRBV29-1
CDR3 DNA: TGCAGCGCTCACAGATCAACTAATGAAAAACTGTTTTTT
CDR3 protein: CSAHRSTNEKLFF

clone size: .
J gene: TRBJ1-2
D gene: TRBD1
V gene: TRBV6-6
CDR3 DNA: TGTGCCAGCAGCAGGGACAGGGGGGAGATTGGCTACACCTTC
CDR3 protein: CASSRDRGEIGYTF

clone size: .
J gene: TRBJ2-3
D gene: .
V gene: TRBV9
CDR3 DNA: TGTGCCAGCAGCCCCCGGACCCTGGGCACAGATACGCAGTATTTT
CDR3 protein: CASSPRTLGTDTQYF

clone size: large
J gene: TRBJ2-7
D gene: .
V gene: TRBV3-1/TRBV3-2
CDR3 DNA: TGTGCCAGCAGCCAAGATTGGGCCTACGAGCAGTACTTC
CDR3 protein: CASSQDWAYEQYF

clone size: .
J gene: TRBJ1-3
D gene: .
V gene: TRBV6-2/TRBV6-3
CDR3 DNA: TGTGCCAGCAGTTACATCCGGAACACCATATATTTT
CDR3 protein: CASSYIRNTIYF

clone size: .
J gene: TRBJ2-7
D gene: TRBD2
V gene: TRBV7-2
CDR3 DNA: TGTGCCAGCAGCTTAGCGGAGGCGGGGGGAATCTACGAGCAGTACTTC
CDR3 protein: CASSLAEAGGIYEQYF

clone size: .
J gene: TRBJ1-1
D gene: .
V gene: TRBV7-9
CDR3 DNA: TGTGCCAGCAGCCCCCGAGGGGCGGAAACTGAAGCTTTCTTT
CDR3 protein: CASSPRGAETEAFF

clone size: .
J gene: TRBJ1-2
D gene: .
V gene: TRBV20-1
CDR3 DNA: TGCAGTGCTAGAGACAGGGTTGGCTACACCTTC
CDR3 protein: CSARDRVGYTF

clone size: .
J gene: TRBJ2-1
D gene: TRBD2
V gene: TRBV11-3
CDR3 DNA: TGTGCCAGCAGCTTAGCTACTAGCGGGACTCGAAATGAGCAGTTCTTC
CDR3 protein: CASSLATSGTRNEQFF

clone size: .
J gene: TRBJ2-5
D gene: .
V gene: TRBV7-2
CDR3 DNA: TGTGCCAGCAGCCTTTGGGGCGGGGGCCCCGGGACAGGAGAGACCCAGTACTTC
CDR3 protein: CASSLWGGGPGTGETQYF

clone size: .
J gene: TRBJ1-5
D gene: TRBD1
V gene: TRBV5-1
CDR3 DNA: TGCGCCAGCAGCTTGTCGGGACAGATTAATCAGCCCCAGCATTTT
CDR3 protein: CASSLSGQINQPQHF

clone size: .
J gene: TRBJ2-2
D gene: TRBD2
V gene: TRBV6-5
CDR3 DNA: TGTGCCAGCAGCCATAGGGGACTAGCATCCGGGGAGCTGTTTTTT
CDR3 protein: CASSHRGLASGELFF

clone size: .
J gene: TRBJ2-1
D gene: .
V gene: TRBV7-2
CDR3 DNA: TGTGCCAGCAGCCTAAACCCGGGCCATATGGGGTTCTTC
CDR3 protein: CASSLNPGHMGFF

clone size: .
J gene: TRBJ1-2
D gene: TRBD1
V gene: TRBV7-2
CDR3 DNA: TGTGCCAGCAGCAACAGGGGGCTAGATGGCTACACCTTC
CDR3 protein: CASSNRGLDGYTF

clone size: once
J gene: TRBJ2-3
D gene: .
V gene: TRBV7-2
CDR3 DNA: TGTGCCAGCAGCTTGGGCCAAAGCACAGATACGCAGTATTTT
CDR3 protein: CASSLGQSTDTQYF

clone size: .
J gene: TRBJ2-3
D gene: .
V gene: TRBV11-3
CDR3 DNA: TGTGCCAGCAGCTTATCGGCGGCAGATACGCAGTATTTT
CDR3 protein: CASSLSAADTQYF

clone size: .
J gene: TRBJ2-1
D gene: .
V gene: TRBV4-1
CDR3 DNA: TGCGCCAGCAGCCAAGGGACTGGGGCTAACAATGAGCAGTTCTTC
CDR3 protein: CASSQGTGANNEQFF

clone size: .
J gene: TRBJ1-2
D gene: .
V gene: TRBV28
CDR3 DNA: TGTCTTTCATCGGGACCACCGGGCTATGGCTACACCTTC
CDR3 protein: CLSSGPPGYGYTF

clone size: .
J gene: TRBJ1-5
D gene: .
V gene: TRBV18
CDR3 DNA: TGTGCCAGCTCACCGGAGCGGGACGGATATCAGCCCCAGCATTTT
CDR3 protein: CASSPERDGYQPQHF

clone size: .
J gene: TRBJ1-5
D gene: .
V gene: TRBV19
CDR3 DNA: TGTGCCAGTAGTATGATGGGACCTACCCAGCCCCAGCATTTT
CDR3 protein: CASSMMGPTQPQHF

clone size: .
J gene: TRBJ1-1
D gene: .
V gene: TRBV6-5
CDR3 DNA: TGTGCCAGCAGTCGCCGCGGGACCCCGGGCACTGAAGCTTTCTTT
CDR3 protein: CASSRRGTPGTEAFF

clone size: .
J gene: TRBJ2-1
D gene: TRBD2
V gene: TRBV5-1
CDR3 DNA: TGCGCCAGCAGCTTGGGTAGCGGGGGGTTGAATGAGCAGTTCTTC
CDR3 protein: CASSLGSGGLNEQFF

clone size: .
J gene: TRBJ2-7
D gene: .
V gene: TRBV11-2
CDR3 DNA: TGTGCCAGCAGCTTAGGTGACCGAGAACGCCACGAGCAGTACTTC
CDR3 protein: CASSLGDRERHEQYF

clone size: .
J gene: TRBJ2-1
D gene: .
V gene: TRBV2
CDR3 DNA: TGTGCCAGCAGTGAAAGGGGAATCTCCTACAATGAGCAGTTCTTC
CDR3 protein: CASSERGISYNEQFF

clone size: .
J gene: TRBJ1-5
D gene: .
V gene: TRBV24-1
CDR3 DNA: TGTGCCACCAGTGACGGGCGTAGCAATCAGCCCCAGCATTTT
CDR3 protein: CATSDGRSNQPQHF

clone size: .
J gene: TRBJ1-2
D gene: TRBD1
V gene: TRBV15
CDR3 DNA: TGTGCCACCAGCACTGGGACAGACCATGGCTACACCTTC
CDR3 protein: CATSTGTDHGYTF